These 29 T cell receptor beta chains were all obtained from the same sample, sequenced in a study of T cells expressing NK-cell markers. After re-calling the 5' RACE reads, TCRdb lists one entry per CDR3 protein, DNA absent. The listing contains over 250,000 distinct CDR3 sequences. The sequencing input was blood T cells: a sorted CD56 or NKG2C T cell subset, CD4+ or CD8+ T cells, or bulk PBMC T cells (not recorded which). These receptors were collected from a woman between 18 and 69 years old in good health.

V usage is TRBV12-3 or TRBV12-4 and J usage is TRBJ1-6; absent DNA, TCRdb's TRBD1 call cannot be checked. This CDR3 has 13 amino acids. CDR3 protein: CASSQGQGWPLHF.

The rearrangement joins TRBV9 to TRBJ1-6; the TRBD1 assignment by TCRdb is unverifiable without DNA. There are 15 residues in the CDR3. CDR1 and CDR2 from the germline V gene are SGDLS and YYNGEE. CDR3 region: CASSAGTGFVSPLHF.

The CDR3 here is CASSRNRVEANEQFF. The chain joins TRBV27 to TRBJ2-1; the D call from TCRdb, TRBD1, cannot be confirmed without DNA. This CDR3 is 15 amino acids long. In germline, CDR1 is MNHEY, CDR2 SMNVEV (reference sequence).

This rearrangement joins TRBV25-1 to TRBJ1-2; TCRdb's assignment of TRBD1 cannot be checked, as there is no DNA. The CDR3 loop spans 15 amino acids. CDR1 is MGHDK and CDR2 is SYGVNS in the germline V gene. CDR3 sequence reads: CASSEFGDRNYGYTF.

The chain recombines TRBV20-1 with TRBJ2-1; the TCRdb D gene call, TRBD2, has no DNA to confirm it. The CDR3 contains 16 residues. Germline V gene lookup returns CDR1 DFQATT and CDR2 SNEGSKA (reference sequence). The CDR3 here is CSARGLAGSSYNEQFF.

The rearrangement links TRBV9 to TRBJ2-7; TCRdb calls TRBD2, which cannot be checked without DNA. CDR3 length equals 21 residues. In germline, CDR1 is SGDLS, CDR2 YYNGEE. CDR3 residues: CASSAQVQGPGVAGSSYEQYF.

The rearrangement links TRBV5-1 to TRBJ2-3; TCRdb gives TRBD2 as the D gene, but with no DNA this cannot be confirmed. The CDR3 totals 15 residues. Germline CDR1 and CDR2: SGHRS and YFSETQ. The CDR3 protein is CASSGAGGPADTQYF.

The rearrangement links TRBV18 to TRBJ2-1; TCRdb lists TRBD2, though no DNA is available to test this call. This CDR3 has 15 residues. The V gene's germline CDR1 is KGHSH and CDR2 LQKENI. The CDR3 region is CASSPPSSGSNEQFF.

V and J are TRBV20-1 and TRBJ2-7; TCRdb's D gene call, TRBD1, goes unchecked for lack of DNA. Germline lookup yields CDR1 DFQATT and CDR2 SNEGSKA (reference sequence). There are 13 residues in the CDR3. The CDR3 reads CSARNPASYEQYF.

V gene TRBV20-1 combines with J gene TRBJ2-2; TCRdb's D call of TRBD1 is untestable without DNA. Germline CDR1 and CDR2: DFQATT and SNEGSKA (reference sequence). This CDR3 is 15 amino acids long. CDR3: CSAGDRGINTGELFF.

The rearrangement joins TRBV4-2 to TRBJ1-4. Germline lookup yields CDR1 LGHNA and CDR2 YNFKEQ. The CDR3 totals 14 residues. The CDR3 is CASSQERRGEKLFF.

The chain links TRBV29-1 to TRBJ2-1; TCRdb designates TRBD2, a call that cannot be tested without DNA. This CDR3 has 15 amino acids. The germline V gene encodes CDR1 SQVTM and CDR2 ANQGSEA. CDR3 sequence reads: CSVDSGTLPDNEQFF.

The J gene is TRBJ2-2, the V gene TRBV28. The CDR3 contains 16 residues. The germline CDR1 and CDR2 sequences are MDHEN and SYDVKM. This chain's CDR3 is CASSLLIRPGTGELFF.

The chain employs TRBV12-3 or TRBV12-4 and TRBJ2-7; there is no DNA to check the TCRdb D call of TRBD2. The length of the CDR3 is 15 residues. CDR3 amino acids: CASSFSGPSSYEQYF.

The V and J genes are TRBV6-1 and TRBJ1-4. This CDR3 contains 16 residues. Germline loops: CDR1 MNHNS, CDR2 SASEGT. CDR3 loop: CASSGASDLSGQKLFF.

CDR3 residues: CASSINGILSNEQFF. The rearrangement uses TRBV18 and TRBJ2-1. This CDR3 is built from 15 residues. The V gene's germline CDR1 is KGHSH and CDR2 LQKENI.

The rearrangement joins TRBV7-3 to TRBJ2-2; TCRdb's D gene call, TRBD1, goes unchecked for lack of DNA. Germline-derived CDR1 and CDR2 are SGHTA and FQGTGA. CDR3 length: 13 residues. CDR3 in amino acids: CASSLNPPGELFF.

This sequence joins TRBV4-2 and TRBJ1-5; the D call from TCRdb, TRBD1, cannot be confirmed without DNA. In germline, CDR1 is LGHNA, CDR2 YNFKEQ. The CDR3 is 15 residues long. The CDR3 region is CASSQGSGSNQPQHF.

The rearrangement links TRBV20-1 to TRBJ1-1. The CDR3 is 11 amino acids. Germline V gene sequence: CDR1 DFQATT, CDR2 SNEGSKA (reference sequence). This CDR3 reads CSARSVTEAFF.

The chain recombines TRBV12-3 or TRBV12-4 with TRBJ1-5; the TCRdb call, TRBD1, lacks DNA for checking. The CDR3 sequence is 14 residues long. CDR3: CASSLGGLILPQHF.

The V gene is TRBV20-1, the J gene TRBJ2-1; TCRdb indicates TRBD2, and absent DNA this call remains unverified. The CDR3 consists of 16 residues. Germline assignment: CDR1 DFQATT and CDR2 SNEGSKA (reference sequence). This CDR3 is CSARPGTSGSRNEQFF.

The gene calls are TRBV9 and TRBJ2-7. The CDR3 is made up of 14 amino acids. Germline lookup yields CDR1 SGDLS and CDR2 YYNGEE. The chain's CDR3 is CASSVGLASYEQYF.

The chain uses TRBV28 and TRBJ1-6. CDR3 length equals 14 residues. Germline CDR1 MDHEN, CDR2 SYDVKM. The CDR3 here is CASSRHFGDSPLHF.

The chain uses TRBV5-6 and TRBJ2-1; as DNA is missing, the TRBD2 call by TCRdb cannot be tested. There are 16 residues in the CDR3. Per germline, CDR1 SGHDT and CDR2 YYEEEE. The CDR3 here is CASSLASSGRYNEQFF. Looking up the rest from reference TRBV5-6 and TRBJ2-1 gives the full variable domain: DAGVTQSPTHLIKTRGQQVTLRCSPKSGHDTVSWYQQALGQGPQFIFQYYEEEERQRGNFPDRFSGHQFPNYSSELNVNALLLGDSALYLCASSLASSGRYNEQFFGPGTRLTVL.

The chain uses TRBV7-2 and TRBJ2-1. Germline CDR1 reads SGHTA; CDR2 reads FQGNSA. There are 15 residues in the CDR3. This CDR3 is CASSLAPDSYNEQFF.

This sequence joins TRBV11-1 and TRBJ2-5; TCRdb outputs TRBD2, but without DNA this stays unchecked. This CDR3 spans 19 amino acids. Looked up from germline, CDR1 is SGHAT and CDR2 is FQDESV (reference sequence). The CDR3 sequence is CASSLVFLADEDLQETQYF.

The chain employs TRBV28 and TRBJ2-7; TCRdb returns TRBD2, unconfirmable since there is no DNA. The germline V gene has CDR1 MDHEN and CDR2 SYDVKM. The CDR3 has 16 amino acids. The CDR3 reads CASSPSGSGTTYEQYF. Supplemented by reference TRBV28 and TRBJ2-7, the full variable domain reads DVKVTQSSRYLVKRTGEKVFLECVQDMDHENMFWYRQDPGLGLRLIYFSYDVKMKEKGDIPEGYSVSREKKERFSLILESASTNQTSMYLCASSPSGSGTTYEQYFGPGTRLTVT.

The chain joins TRBV4-3 to TRBJ2-3. This CDR3 has 16 residues. CDR1 and CDR2 (germline): LGHNA, YSLEER. The CDR3 spells CASSQDLVDYTDTQYF.

The chain links TRBV20-1 to TRBJ2-3; TCRdb selects TRBD1, and the lack of DNA leaves this call unchecked. From germline, CDR1 is DFQATT and CDR2 SNEGSKA (reference sequence). This CDR3 has 15 amino acids. CDR3 amino acids: CSAIKAGSSTDTQYF.